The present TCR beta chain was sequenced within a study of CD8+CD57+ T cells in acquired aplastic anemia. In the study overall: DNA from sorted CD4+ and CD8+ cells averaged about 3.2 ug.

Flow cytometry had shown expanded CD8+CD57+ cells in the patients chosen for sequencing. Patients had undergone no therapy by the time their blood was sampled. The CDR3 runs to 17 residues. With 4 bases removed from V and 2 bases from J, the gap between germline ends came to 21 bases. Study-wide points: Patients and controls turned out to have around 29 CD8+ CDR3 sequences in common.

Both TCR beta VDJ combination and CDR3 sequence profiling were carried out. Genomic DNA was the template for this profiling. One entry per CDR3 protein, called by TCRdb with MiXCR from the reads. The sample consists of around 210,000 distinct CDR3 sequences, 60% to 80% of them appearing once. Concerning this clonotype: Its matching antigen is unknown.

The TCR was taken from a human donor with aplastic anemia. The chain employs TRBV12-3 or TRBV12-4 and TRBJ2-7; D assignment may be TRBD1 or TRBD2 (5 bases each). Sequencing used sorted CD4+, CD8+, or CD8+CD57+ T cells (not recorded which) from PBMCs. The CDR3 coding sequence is TGTGCCAGCAGTTGGGGATTGTTAGCCGGGGACCCCTACGAGCAGTACTTC. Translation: CASSWGLLAGDPYEQYF.